These T cell receptor beta chains were read from a single sample in a study of control samples from healthy donors and cancer patients. Generated by immunoSEQ multiplex PCR, the TCRdb table keeps only in-frame clones and is missing some. The repertoire consists of 85,000 to 100,000 clones, with roughly 93% occurring once and the leading ten covering about 8.8%. Sequenced sample: blood. The origin of the receptors is a man aged 18 to 30 in good health. The CDR3 runs from the conserved cysteine through the conserved F or W. A D gene is named only where the DNA matches it firmly. Size is omitted from some rows. Given values are once, few, many or a class for expanded clones.

v_gene: TRBV5-3
j_gene: TRBJ2-1
abundance: .
d_gene: .
len: 16
CDR3nt: TGTGCCAGAAGCAAAATCGGTGCCAGCTCCTACAATGAGCAGTTCTTC
CDR3aa: CARSKIGASSYNEQFF

v_gene: TRBV21-1
j_gene: TRBJ1-5
abundance: .
d_gene: .
len: 9
CDR3nt: TGTGCCAGCAGCAATTGCGAGCATTTT
CDR3aa: CASSNCEHF

v_gene: TRBV6-1
j_gene: TRBJ2-7
abundance: .
d_gene: .
len: 15
CDR3nt: TGTGCCAGCAGTGAAGCGCGGGGCAGGACCTACGAGCAGTACTTC
CDR3aa: CASSEARGRTYEQYF

v_gene: TRBV19
j_gene: TRBJ1-1
abundance: once
d_gene: .
len: 15
CDR3nt: TGTGCCAGTACTTTCGGTGACCTTATGAACACTGAAGCTTTCTTT
CDR3aa: CASTFGDLMNTEAFF

v_gene: TRBV11-2
j_gene: TRBJ2-7
abundance: once
d_gene: TRBD1
len: 12
CDR3nt: TGTGCCAGCAGCCCCCCGGACAGGGGACAGTACTTC
CDR3aa: CASSPPDRGQYF

v_gene: TRBV9
j_gene: TRBJ2-3
abundance: .
d_gene: .
len: 13
CDR3nt: TGTGCCAGCAGCGTTTTGGAGACAGATACGCAGTATTTT
CDR3aa: CASSVLETDTQYF

v_gene: TRBV6-2/TRBV6-3
j_gene: TRBJ1-5
abundance: .
d_gene: TRBD1
len: 17
CDR3nt: TGTGCCAGCAGTTACCGTCCAGGGGGTCAGTCGAATCAGCCCCAGCATTTT
CDR3aa: CASSYRPGGQSNQPQHF

v_gene: TRBV9
j_gene: TRBJ2-1
abundance: once
d_gene: TRBD2
len: 18
CDR3nt: TGTGCCAGCAGCGGTCTTATGCTAGCGGGAGGGGAAACCAATGAGCAGTTCTTC
CDR3aa: CASSGLMLAGGETNEQFF

v_gene: TRBV27
j_gene: TRBJ2-1
abundance: .
d_gene: TRBD2
len: 13
CDR3nt: TGTGCCAGCGGGACTAGCTCCTACAATGAGCAGTTCTTC
CDR3aa: CASGTSSYNEQFF

v_gene: TRBV4-2
j_gene: TRBJ2-1
abundance: .
d_gene: .
len: 17
CDR3nt: TGTGCCAGCAGCCAAAGCCCACTGGGCGGTATATACAATGAGCAGTTCTTC
CDR3aa: CASSQSPLGGIYNEQFF

v_gene: TRBV21-1
j_gene: TRBJ1-2
abundance: .
d_gene: .
len: 13
CDR3nt: TGTGCCAGCAGACGCAGGGGTGACTATGGCTACACCTTC
CDR3aa: CASRRRGDYGYTF

v_gene: TRBV10-2
j_gene: TRBJ2-7
abundance: .
d_gene: .
len: 13
CDR3nt: TGCGCCAGCTTGATGCGGGGGCAGGGGGAGCAGTACTTC
CDR3aa: CASLMRGQGEQYF

v_gene: TRBV6-5
j_gene: TRBJ1-1
abundance: .
d_gene: .
len: 14
CDR3nt: TGTGCCAGCAGCTCCGGGGCAGCAAACACTGAAGCTTTCTTT
CDR3aa: CASSSGAANTEAFF

v_gene: TRBV15
j_gene: TRBJ2-1
abundance: .
d_gene: TRBD2
len: 15
CDR3nt: TGTGCCACCAGCAAGAGCGGGGTACCCTACAATGAGCAGTTCTTC
CDR3aa: CATSKSGVPYNEQFF

v_gene: TRBV9
j_gene: TRBJ2-3
abundance: .
d_gene: TRBD2
len: 17
CDR3nt: TGTGCCAGCAGCGTAGTATCTAGCGGGAGGGCCGCAGATACGCAGTATTTT
CDR3aa: CASSVVSSGRAADTQYF

v_gene: TRBV5-1
j_gene: TRBJ2-1
abundance: .
d_gene: TRBD2
len: 14
CDR3nt: TGCGCCACCTCCGGGACTAGCGGCTACAATGAGCAGTTCTTC
CDR3aa: CATSGTSGYNEQFF

v_gene: TRBV6-2/TRBV6-3
j_gene: TRBJ1-3
abundance: .
d_gene: .
len: 14
CDR3nt: TGTGCCAGCAGTCCGACAGGACCTGGAAACACCATATATTTT
CDR3aa: CASSPTGPGNTIYF

v_gene: TRBV6-5
j_gene: TRBJ2-4
abundance: once
d_gene: TRBD1
len: 15
CDR3nt: TGTGCCAGCAGCCAGGGGGTCATGGCCAAAAACATTCAGTACTTC
CDR3aa: CASSQGVMAKNIQYF

v_gene: TRBV5-1
j_gene: TRBJ2-2
abundance: .
d_gene: .
len: 16
CDR3nt: TGCGCCAGCAGCTTGGAGGGGCGGGGCCGGACCGGGGAGCTGTTTTTT
CDR3aa: CASSLEGRGRTGELFF

v_gene: TRBV2
j_gene: TRBJ1-4
abundance: .
d_gene: TRBD1
len: 14
CDR3nt: TGTGCCAGCAGCCGGGACAGGGGCGGCGAAAAACTGTTTTTT
CDR3aa: CASSRDRGGEKLFF

v_gene: TRBV29-1
j_gene: TRBJ2-7
abundance: .
d_gene: .
len: 12
CDR3nt: TGCAGCGTAGGATCGAGCTCCTACGAGCAGTACTTC
CDR3aa: CSVGSSSYEQYF

v_gene: TRBV11-1
j_gene: TRBJ2-7
abundance: .
d_gene: TRBD1
len: 15
CDR3nt: TGTGCCAGCAGCCTCCGGGACAGTGCTTTGTACGAGCAGTACTTC
CDR3aa: CASSLRDSALYEQYF

v_gene: TRBV19
j_gene: TRBJ2-7
abundance: once
d_gene: TRBD1
len: 14
CDR3nt: TGTGCCAGTAGTATACAGGGGGCTACCTACGAGCAGTACTTC
CDR3aa: CASSIQGATYEQYF

v_gene: TRBV6-5
j_gene: TRBJ2-2
abundance: .
d_gene: .
len: 13
CDR3nt: TGTGCCAGCAGTTATTTTGACACCGGGGAGCTGTTTTTT
CDR3aa: CASSYFDTGELFF

v_gene: TRBV19
j_gene: TRBJ2-3
abundance: .
d_gene: .
len: 14
CDR3nt: TGTGCCAGTAGTCGGGGGACTAGCACAGATACGCAGTATTTT
CDR3aa: CASSRGTSTDTQYF

v_gene: TRBV7-9
j_gene: TRBJ1-1
abundance: once
d_gene: .
len: 12
CDR3nt: TGTGCCAGCACCGAAACAGGGACTGAAGCTTTCTTT
CDR3aa: CASTETGTEAFF